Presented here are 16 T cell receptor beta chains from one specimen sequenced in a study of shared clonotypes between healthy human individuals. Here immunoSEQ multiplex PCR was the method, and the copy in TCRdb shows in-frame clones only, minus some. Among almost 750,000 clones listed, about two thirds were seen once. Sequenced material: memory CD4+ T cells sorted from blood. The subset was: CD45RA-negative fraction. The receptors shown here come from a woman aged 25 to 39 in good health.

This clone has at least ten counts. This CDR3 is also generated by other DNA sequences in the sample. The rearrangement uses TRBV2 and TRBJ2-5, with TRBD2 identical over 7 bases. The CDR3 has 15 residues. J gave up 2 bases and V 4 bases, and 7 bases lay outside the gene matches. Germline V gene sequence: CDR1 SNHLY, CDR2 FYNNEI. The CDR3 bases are TGTGCCAGCAGTGGGGAGGGTCAAGGGCAAGAGACCCAGTACTTC. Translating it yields CASSGEGQGQETQYF.

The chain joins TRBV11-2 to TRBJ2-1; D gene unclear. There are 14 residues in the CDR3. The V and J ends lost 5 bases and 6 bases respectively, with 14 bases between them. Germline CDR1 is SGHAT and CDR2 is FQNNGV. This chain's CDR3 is CASSPVRVGNEQFF. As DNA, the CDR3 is TGTGCCAGCAGCCCTGTTCGGGTGGGCAATGAGCAGTTCTTC.

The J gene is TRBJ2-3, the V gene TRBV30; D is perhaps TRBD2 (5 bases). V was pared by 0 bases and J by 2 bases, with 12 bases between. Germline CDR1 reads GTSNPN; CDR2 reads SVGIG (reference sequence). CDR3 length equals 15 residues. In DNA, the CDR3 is TGTGCCTGGAGTGTACCAGCGGACCTCACAGATACGCAGTATTTT. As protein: CAWSVPADLTDTQYF.

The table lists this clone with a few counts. The CDR3 here is CSVDLNSGRAGELFF. CDR3 bases: TGCAGCGTTGATTTGAATAGCGGGCGGGCCGGGGAGCTGTTTTTT. The rearrangement uses TRBV29-1 and TRBJ2-2, with TRBD2 matching 7 bases. V trimming: 3 bases; J trimming: 6 bases; junction bases outside the gene matches: 10. CDR3 size: 15 residues. Germline assignment: CDR1 SQVTM and CDR2 ANQGSEA.

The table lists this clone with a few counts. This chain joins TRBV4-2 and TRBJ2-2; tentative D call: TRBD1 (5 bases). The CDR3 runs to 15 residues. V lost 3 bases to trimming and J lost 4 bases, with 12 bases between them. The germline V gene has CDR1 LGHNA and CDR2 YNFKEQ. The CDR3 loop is CASSQYTGSTGELFF. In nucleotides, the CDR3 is TGTGCCAGCAGCCAGTATACAGGATCCACCGGGGAGCTGTTTTTT.

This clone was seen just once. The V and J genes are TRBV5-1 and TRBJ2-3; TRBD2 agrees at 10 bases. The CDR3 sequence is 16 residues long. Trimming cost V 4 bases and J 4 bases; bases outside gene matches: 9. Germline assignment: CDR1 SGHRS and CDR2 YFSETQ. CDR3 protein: CASSIRSGRLADTQYF. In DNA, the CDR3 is TGCGCCAGCAGCATTCGTAGCGGGAGGCTTGCAGATACGCAGTATTTT.

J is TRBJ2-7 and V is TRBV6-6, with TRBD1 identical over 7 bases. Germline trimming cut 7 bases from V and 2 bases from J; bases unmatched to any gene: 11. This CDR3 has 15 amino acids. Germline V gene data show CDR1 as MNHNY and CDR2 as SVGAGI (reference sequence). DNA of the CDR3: TGTGCCAGCACGTTGGGCCGGACAGGTGCCTACGAGCAGTACTTC. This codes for CASTLGRTGAYEQYF.

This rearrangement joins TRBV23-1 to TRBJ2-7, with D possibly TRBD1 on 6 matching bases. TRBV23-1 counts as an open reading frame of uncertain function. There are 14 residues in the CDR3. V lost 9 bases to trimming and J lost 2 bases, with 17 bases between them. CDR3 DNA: TGCGCCAGTCGCCGGTGGCAGGGGCCCTACGAGCAGTACTTC. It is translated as CASRRWQGPYEQYF.

The CDR3 nucleotides are TGTGCCATCAGTGAGTCAATTAGCAATACGCAGTATTTT. Amino acid sequence: CAISESISNTQYF. The rearrangement links TRBV10-3 to TRBJ2-3; D gene unclear. The V end was cut by 0 bases, the J end by 7 bases, with 8 bases between. This CDR3 is 13 amino acids long. Germline CDR1 reads ENHRY; CDR2 reads SYGVKD.

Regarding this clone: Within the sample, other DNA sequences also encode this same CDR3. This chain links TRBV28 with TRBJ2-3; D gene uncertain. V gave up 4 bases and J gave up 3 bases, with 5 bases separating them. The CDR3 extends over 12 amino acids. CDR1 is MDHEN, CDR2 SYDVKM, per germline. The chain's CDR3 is CASSSTTDTQYF. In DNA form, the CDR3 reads TGTGCCAGCAGTTCCACGACAGATACGCAGTATTTT.

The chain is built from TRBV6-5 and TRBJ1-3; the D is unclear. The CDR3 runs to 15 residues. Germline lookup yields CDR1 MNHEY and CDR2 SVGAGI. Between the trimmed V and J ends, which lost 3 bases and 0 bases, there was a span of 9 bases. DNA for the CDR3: TGTGCCAGCAGTTATGGCTTAAGCTCTGGAAACACCATATATTTT. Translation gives CASSYGLSSGNTIYF.

CDR3 in amino acids: CATLLRGSSYNEQFF. CDR3 nucleotide sequence: TGTGCCACCTTGCTTAGGGGCAGCTCCTACAATGAGCAGTTCTTC. The chain links TRBV5-4 to TRBJ2-1, with D possibly being TRBD1 (5 bases). The CDR3 runs to 15 residues. Germline loops: CDR1 SGHNT, CDR2 YYREEE (reference sequence). The V gene lost 9 bases and the J gene lost 0 bases, with 16 bases spanning the gap.

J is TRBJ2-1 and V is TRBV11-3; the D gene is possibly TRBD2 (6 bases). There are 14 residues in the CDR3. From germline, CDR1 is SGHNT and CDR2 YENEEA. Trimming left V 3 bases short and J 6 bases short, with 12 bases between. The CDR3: CASSLTRGGNEQFF. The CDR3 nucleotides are TGTGCCAGCAGCTTGACTAGGGGAGGCAATGAGCAGTTCTTC.

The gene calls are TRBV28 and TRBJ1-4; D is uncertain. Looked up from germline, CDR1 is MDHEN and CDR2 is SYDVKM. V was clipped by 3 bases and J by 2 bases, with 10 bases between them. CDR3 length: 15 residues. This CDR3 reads CASSFSWATNEKLFF. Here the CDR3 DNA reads TGTGCCAGCAGTTTCTCTTGGGCCACTAATGAAAAACTGTTTTTT.

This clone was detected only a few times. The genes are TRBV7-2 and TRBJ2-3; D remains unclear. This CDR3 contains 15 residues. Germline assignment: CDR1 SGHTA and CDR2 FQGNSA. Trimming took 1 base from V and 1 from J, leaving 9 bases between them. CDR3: CASSLGHFGTDTQYF. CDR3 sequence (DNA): TGTGCCAGCAGCTTAGGCCATTTCGGCACAGATACGCAGTATTTT.

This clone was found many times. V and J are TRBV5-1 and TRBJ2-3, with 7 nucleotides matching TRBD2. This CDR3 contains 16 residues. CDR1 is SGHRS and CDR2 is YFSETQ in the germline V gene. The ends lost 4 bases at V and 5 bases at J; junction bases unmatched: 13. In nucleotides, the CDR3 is TGCGCCAGCAGCCACACTAGCGCCGGCGGGGGAGATACGCAGTATTTT. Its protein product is CASSHTSAGGGDTQYF.